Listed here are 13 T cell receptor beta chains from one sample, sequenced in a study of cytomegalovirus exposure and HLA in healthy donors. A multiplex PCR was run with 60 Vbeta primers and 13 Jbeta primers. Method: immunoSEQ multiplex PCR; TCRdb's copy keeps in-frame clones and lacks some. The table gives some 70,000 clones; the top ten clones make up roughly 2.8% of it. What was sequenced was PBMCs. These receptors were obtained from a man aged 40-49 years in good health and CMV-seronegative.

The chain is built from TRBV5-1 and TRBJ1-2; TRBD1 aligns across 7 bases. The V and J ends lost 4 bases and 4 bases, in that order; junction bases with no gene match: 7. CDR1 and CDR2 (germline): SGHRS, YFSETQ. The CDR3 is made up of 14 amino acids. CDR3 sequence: CASSAGTVSYGYTF. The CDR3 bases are TGCGCCAGCAGCGCCGGGACAGTGAGCTATGGCTACACCTTC.

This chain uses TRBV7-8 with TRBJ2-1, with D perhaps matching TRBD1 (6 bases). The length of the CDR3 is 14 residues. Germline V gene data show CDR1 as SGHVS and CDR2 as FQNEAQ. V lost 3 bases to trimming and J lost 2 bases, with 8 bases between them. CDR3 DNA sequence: TGTGCCAGCAGCTTCCGGGACACCTACAATGAGCAGTTCTTC. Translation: CASSFRDTYNEQFF.

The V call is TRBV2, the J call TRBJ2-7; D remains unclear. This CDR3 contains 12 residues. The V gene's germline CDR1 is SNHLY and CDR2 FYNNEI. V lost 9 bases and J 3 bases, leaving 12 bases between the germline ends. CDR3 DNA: TGTGCCAGTCGCCGTGAGAACTACGAGCAGTACTTC. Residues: CASRRENYEQYF.

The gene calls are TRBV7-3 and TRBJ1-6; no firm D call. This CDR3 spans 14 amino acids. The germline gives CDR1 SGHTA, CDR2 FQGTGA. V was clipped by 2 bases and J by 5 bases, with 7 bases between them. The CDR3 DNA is TGTGCCAGCAGCTTATCGGGTGATAATTCACCCCTCCACTTT. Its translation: CASSLSGDNSPLHF.

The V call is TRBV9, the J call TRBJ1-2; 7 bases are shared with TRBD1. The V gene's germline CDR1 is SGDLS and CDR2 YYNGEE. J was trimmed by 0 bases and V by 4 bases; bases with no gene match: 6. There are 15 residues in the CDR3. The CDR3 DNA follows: TGTGCCAGCAGCACAGGGACAGCAGCTAACTATGGCTACACCTTC. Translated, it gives CASSTGTAANYGYTF.

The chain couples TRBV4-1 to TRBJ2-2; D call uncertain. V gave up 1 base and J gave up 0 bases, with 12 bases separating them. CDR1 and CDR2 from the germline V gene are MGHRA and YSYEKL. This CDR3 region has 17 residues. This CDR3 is CASSQGSNLANTGELFF. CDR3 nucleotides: TGCGCCAGCAGCCAAGGCTCTAACCTCGCGAACACCGGGGAGCTGTTTTTT.

The CDR3 DNA sequence: TGTGCCTGGAGCCTCCGGGGGAGTACCACAGATACGCAGTATTTT. Translated: CAWSLRGSTTDTQYF. This sequence joins TRBV30 and TRBJ2-3; tentative D call: TRBD2 (6 bases). V lost 3 bases, J lost 2 bases, and 15 bases lay in between. The CDR3 extends over 15 amino acids. Germline assignment: CDR1 GTSNPN and CDR2 SVGIG (reference sequence).

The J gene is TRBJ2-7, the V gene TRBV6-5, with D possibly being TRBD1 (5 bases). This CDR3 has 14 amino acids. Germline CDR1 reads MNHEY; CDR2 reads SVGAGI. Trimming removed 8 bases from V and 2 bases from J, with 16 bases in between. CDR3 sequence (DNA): TGTGCCAGCCAGTGGGGCCCCAAAACCTACGAGCAGTACTTC. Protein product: CASQWGPKTYEQYF.

CDR3 loop: CAINPGGNEQFF. CDR3 coding DNA: TGTGCCATCAACCCGGGGGGCAATGAGCAGTTCTTC. V and J are TRBV10-3 and TRBJ2-1; 7 positions match TRBD2. CDR3 length: 12 amino acids. The ends lost 7 bases at V and 6 bases at J; junction bases unmatched: 3. CDR1 and CDR2 (germline): ENHRY, SYGVKD.

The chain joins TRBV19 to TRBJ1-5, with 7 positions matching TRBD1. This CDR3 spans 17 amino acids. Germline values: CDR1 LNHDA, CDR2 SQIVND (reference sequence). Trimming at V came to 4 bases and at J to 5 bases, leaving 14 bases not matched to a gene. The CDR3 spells CASSTYTSTGRHQPQHF. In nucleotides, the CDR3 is TGTGCCAGTAGTACCTACACGTCGACAGGGAGGCATCAGCCCCAGCATTTT.

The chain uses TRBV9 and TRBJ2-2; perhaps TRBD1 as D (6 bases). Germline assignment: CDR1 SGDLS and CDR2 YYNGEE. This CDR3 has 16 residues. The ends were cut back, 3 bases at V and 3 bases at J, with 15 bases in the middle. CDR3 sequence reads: CASSELPGDDTGELFF. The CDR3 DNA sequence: TGTGCCAGCAGCGAACTCCCAGGGGATGACACCGGGGAGCTGTTTTTT.

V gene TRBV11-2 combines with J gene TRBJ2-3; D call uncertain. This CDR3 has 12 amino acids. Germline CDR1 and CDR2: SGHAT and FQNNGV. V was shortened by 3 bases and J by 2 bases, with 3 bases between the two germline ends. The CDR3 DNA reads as TGTGCCAGCAGCTTCTCCACAGATACGCAGTATTTT. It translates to CASSFSTDTQYF.

CDR3 region: CASSLGQGAGYTF. CDR3 DNA sequence: TGCGCCAGCAGCTTGGGGCAGGGGGCTGGCTACACCTTC. The chain employs TRBV5-1 and TRBJ1-2, with 8 bases identical to TRBD1. Unmatched junction bases numbered 2, after V lost 0 bases and J lost 7 bases. CDR1 is SGHRS and CDR2 is YFSETQ in the germline V gene. The CDR3 contains 13 residues.